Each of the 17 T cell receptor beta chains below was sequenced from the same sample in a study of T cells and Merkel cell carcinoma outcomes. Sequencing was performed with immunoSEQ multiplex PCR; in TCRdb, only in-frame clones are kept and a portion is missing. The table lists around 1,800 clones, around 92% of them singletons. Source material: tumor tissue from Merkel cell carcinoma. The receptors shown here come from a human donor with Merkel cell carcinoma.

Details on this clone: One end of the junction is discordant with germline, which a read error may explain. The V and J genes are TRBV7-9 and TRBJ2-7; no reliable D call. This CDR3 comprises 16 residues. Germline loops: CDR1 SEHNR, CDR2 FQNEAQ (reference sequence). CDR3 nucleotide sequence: TGTGCCAGCAGCACCTACAGACTCTCGGGTCTCGGCGAGCAGTACTTT. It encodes CASSTYRLSGLGEQYF.

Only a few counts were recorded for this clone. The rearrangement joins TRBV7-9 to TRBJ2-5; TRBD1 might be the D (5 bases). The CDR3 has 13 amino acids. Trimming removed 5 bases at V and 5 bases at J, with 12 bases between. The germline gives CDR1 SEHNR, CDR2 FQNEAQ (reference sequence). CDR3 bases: TGTGCCAGCAGCGACAGTTTCTGGGAGACCCAGTACTTC. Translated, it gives CASSDSFWETQYF.

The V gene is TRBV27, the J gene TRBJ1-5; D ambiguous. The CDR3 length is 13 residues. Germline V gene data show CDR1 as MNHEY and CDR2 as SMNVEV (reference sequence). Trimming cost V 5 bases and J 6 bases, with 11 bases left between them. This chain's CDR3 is CASSEARGQPQHF. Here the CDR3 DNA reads TGTGCCAGCAGTGAGGCGCGGGGTCAGCCCCAGCATTTT.

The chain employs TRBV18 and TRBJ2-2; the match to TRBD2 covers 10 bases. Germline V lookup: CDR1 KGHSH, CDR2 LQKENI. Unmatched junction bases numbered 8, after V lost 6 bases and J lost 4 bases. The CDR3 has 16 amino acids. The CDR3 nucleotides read TGTGCCAGCTCGCCGACTAGCGGGTATCTCACCGGGGAGCTGTTTTTT. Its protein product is CASSPTSGYLTGELFF.

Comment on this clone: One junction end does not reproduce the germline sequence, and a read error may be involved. CDR3 DNA: TGTGCTAGCAGCCAAGTCGGCGAGCAGTACTTC. Translation gives CASSQVGEQYF. The J gene is TRBJ2-7, the V gene TRBV11-2; D is undetermined. This CDR3 has 11 amino acids. Per germline, CDR1 SGHAT and CDR2 FQNNGV.

The DNA for the CDR3 is TGTGCCACCAGCAGAGATCTAGGGGGCTCCACCTACGAGCAGTACTTC. It is translated as CATSRDLGGSTYEQYF. The chain couples TRBV15 to TRBJ2-7; 7 positions agree with TRBD1. The CDR3 has 16 residues. Germline lookup yields CDR1 LNHNV and CDR2 YYDKDF (reference sequence). V was clipped by 0 bases and J by 2 bases; unmatched bases: 7.

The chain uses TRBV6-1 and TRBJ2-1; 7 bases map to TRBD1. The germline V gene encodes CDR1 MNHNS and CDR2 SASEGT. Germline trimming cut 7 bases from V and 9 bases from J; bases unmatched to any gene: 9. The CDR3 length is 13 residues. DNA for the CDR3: TGTGCCAGCACCAGGGGGAGTTATGGTGAGCAGTTCTTC. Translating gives CASTRGSYGEQFF.

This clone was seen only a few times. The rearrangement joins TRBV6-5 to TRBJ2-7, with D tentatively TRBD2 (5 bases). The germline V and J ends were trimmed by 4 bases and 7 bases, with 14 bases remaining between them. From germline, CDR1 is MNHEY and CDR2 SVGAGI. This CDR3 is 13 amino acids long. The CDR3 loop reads CASSSTQPGEQYF. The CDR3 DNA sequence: TGTGCCAGCAGTTCGACCCAGCCGGGAGAGCAGTACTTC.

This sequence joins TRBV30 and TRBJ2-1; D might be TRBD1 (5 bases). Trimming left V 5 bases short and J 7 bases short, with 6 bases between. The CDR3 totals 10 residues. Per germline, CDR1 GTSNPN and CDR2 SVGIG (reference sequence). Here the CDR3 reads CAWDRNEQFF. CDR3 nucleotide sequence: TGTGCCTGGGACAGAAATGAGCAGTTCTTC.

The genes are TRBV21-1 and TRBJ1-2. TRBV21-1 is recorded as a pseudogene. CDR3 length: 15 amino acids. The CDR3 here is CASSLEMSQNYGYTF. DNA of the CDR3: TGTGCCAGCAGCCTGGAGATGAGCCAAAACTATGGCTACACCTTC.

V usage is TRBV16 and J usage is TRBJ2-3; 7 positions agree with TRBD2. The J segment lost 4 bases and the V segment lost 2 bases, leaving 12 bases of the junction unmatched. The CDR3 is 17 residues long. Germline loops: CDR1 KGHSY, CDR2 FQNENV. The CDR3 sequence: CASSQLSGLVVSDTQYF. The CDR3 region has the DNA TGTGCCAGCAGCCAACTCAGTGGACTAGTTGTTTCAGATACGCAGTATTTT. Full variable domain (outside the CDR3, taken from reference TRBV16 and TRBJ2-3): GEEVAQTPKHLVRGEGQKAKLYCAPIKGHSYVFWYQQVLKNEFKFLISFQNENVFDETGMPKERFSAKCLPNSPCSLEIQATKLEDSAVYFCASSQLSGLVVSDTQYFGPGTRLTVL.

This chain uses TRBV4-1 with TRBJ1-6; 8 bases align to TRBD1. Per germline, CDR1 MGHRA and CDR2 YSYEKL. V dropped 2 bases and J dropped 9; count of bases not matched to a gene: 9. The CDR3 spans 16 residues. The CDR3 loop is CASSQSGGRGLSPLHF. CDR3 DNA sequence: TGCGCCAGCAGCCAAAGTGGGGGCAGGGGGCTTTCACCCCTCCACTTT.

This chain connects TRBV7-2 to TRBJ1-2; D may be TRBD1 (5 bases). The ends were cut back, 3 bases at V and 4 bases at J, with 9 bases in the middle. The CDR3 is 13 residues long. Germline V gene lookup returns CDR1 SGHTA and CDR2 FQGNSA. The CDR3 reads CASSFDGGYGYTF. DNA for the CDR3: TGTGCCAGCAGCTTCGACGGGGGCTATGGCTACACCTTC.

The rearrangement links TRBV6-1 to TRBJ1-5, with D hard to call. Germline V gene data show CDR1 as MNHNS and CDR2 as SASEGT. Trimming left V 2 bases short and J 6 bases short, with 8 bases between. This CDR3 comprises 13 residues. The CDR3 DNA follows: TGTGCCAGCAGTGAAATGAGAGGTCAGCCCCAGCATTTT. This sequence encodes CASSEMRGQPQHF.

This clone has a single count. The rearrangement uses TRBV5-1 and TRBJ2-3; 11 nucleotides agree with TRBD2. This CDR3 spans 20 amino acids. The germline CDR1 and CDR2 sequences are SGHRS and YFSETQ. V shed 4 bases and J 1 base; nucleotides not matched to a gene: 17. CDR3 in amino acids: CASSPNLGETSGDRTDTQYF. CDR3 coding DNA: TGCGCCAGCAGCCCGAACCTGGGCGAGACTAGCGGGGACCGCACAGATACGCAGTATTTT. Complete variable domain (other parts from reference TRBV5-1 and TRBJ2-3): KAGVTQTPRYLIKTRGQQVTLSCSPISGHRSVSWYQQTPGQGLQFLFEYFSETQRNKGNFPGRFSGRQFSNSRSEMNVSTLELGDSALYLCASSPNLGETSGDRTDTQYFGPGTRLTVL.

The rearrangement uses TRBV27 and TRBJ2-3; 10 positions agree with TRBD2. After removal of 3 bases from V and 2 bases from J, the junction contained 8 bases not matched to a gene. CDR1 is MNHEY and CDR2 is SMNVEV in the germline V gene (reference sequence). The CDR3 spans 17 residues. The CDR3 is CASSFPSSGGFTDTQYF. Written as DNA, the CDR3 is TGTGCCAGCAGTTTCCCTTCTAGCGGGGGATTCACAGATACGCAGTATTTT.

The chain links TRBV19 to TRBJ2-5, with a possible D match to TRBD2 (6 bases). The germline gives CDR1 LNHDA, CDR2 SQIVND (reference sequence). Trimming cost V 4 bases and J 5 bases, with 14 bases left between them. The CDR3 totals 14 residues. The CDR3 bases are TGTGCCAGTAGTACAACTAGCTTGTATGAGACCCAGTACTTC. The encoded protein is CASSTTSLYETQYF.